The 6 T cell receptor beta chains listed next were all sequenced from one sample in a study of spatial heterogeneity in lung cancer. TCRdb re-derived calls from the 5' RACE reads in MiXCR, one entry per CDR3 protein. The sample has 5,000 to 6,500 distinct CDR3 sequences, about 6.4% seen once. Regarding time point: sample taken at primary tumor resection. For these TCRs, the target antigens are not known. Overall study findings and caveats: In tumors, expanded intratumoral alpha and beta TCR counts tracked mutation counts.

This specimen was lung tumor tissue, taken at surgery. The source of these receptors is a female donor with early-stage non-small cell lung cancer.

Within the sample, this clonotype is large. This beta chain slipped into a library made for alpha chains as a stray read, so its size is not meaningful. J is TRBJ2-7 and V is TRBV11-1, with 7 bases aligning to TRBD1. From germline, CDR1 is SGHAT and CDR2 FQDESV (reference sequence). The CDR3 totals 15 residues. V shed 5 bases and J 3 bases; nucleotides not matched to a gene: 10. The CDR3 loop is CASSGSGTAFYEQYV. As DNA, the CDR3 is TGTGCCAGCAGCGGATCCGGGACAGCCTTCTACGAGCAGTACGTC.

This clonotype was counted at least ten times. This beta chain represents an off-target read in a library built for alpha chains; its size is of limited meaning. The CDR3 is CASTPVPSGNIQYF. In DNA form, the CDR3 reads TGTGCCAGCACCCCGGTCCCCTCGGGGAACATTCAGTACTTC. This chain connects TRBV12-3 or TRBV12-4 to TRBJ2-4, with D possibly TRBD2 on 5 matching bases. V was trimmed by 7 bases and J by 7 bases, leaving 17 bases between them. This CDR3 region has 14 residues.

This clonotype was detected ten times or more. The size of this beta chain means little, since it is a stray read in a library made for alpha chains. The chain carries TRBV28 and TRBJ2-3; the match to TRBD2 covers 9 bases. After removal of 5 bases from V and 2 bases from J, the junction contained 8 bases not matched to a gene. Germline V gene lookup returns CDR1 MDHEN and CDR2 SYDVKM. The CDR3 length is 16 residues. The CDR3 coding sequence is TGTGCCAGCAGTCGCAGCGGGAGGCATCTCACAGATACGCAGTATTTT. This encodes CASSRSGRHLTDTQYF.

In this sample, this clonotype turned up many times. This beta chain is off target for a library built for alpha chains, so its abundance means little. The CDR3 DNA reads TGTGCCAGCAGCTTAGCGGATACGCAGTATTTT. This codes for CASSLADTQYF. The chain recombines TRBV7-9 with TRBJ2-3; no definite D call. From germline, CDR1 is SEHNR and CDR2 FQNEAQ (reference sequence). The CDR3 is made up of 11 amino acids. Trimming shortened V by 0 bases and J by 6 bases, and 1 base separated the two germline ends.

This clonotype rates as medium-sized (0.01 to 0.1%). Being off target in a library aimed at alpha chains, this beta chain has a size of little meaning. This chain links TRBV13 with TRBJ2-7; TRBD2 matches at 13 bases. The germline V gene encodes CDR1 PRHDT and CDR2 FYEKMQ (reference sequence). J gave up 2 bases and V 5 bases, and 3 bases lay outside the gene matches. The CDR3 length is 15 residues. The CDR3 DNA is TGTGCCAGCAGCGCTGGACTAGCGGGGGCCTACGAGCAGTACGTC. Amino acids: CASSAGLAGAYEQYV.

This clonotype occurred many times. This beta chain is an off-target read within a library intended for alpha chains, so its frequency means little. The chain couples TRBV6-6 to TRBJ1-1, with 7 bases that match TRBD1. Trimming took 5 bases from V and 3 from J; bases not matched to a gene: 6. Per germline, CDR1 MNHNY and CDR2 SVGAGI (reference sequence). This CDR3 has 14 amino acids. The CDR3 coding sequence is TGTGCCAGCAGTCCGACAGGGAAGGACACTGAAGCTTTCTTT. Amino acids: CASSPTGKDTEAFF.